The source of this T cell receptor beta chain is a study of blood T cell repertoires in COVID-19. The overall study: Both acute and convalescent COVID-19 samples were obtained from the United States, Italy and Spain. Sources were T cells, B-cell-depleted T cells, or PBMCs; the material itself was cDNA or gDNA.

Germline V gives CDR1 KGHDR, CDR2 SFDVKD. This CDR3 is 13 amino acids long. V shed 3 bases and J shed 1 base, with 6 bases lying between them. Generated by immunoSEQ multiplex PCR, the TCRdb table keeps only in-frame clones and is missing some. This sample has roughly 280,000 clones; around 93% occur once, and the top ten carry approximately 2.9%. Participants' reported clinical history set cohort assignment. Exposed participants encountered a COVID-19 case during the 2 weeks preceding study entry. The chain joins TRBV24-1 to TRBJ2-7, with a tentative D call TRBD2 (5 bases). Specimen: PBMCs or T cells enriched from blood (not recorded which). The TCR comes from a man aged 40-49 years who had been exposed to COVID-19. CDR3 coding DNA: TGTGCCACCAGTGATCCGGGGTCCTACGAGCAGTACTTC. Translation: CATSDPGSYEQYF.